The clone carrying this T cell receptor (beta chain) was detected ten times or more. The antigen remains unidentified. The data are from a study of identical twins. Study-level points and caveats: The analysis was cross-sectional rather than longitudinal within donors. Beta out-of-frame sequences displayed a weaker excess of sharing between twins. Cord blood beta clonotypes present at high abundance carried fewer insertions; no such pattern appeared in memory repertoires.

V shed 7 bases and J 8 bases; nucleotides not matched to a gene: 9. This CDR3 has 13 residues. The germline gives CDR1 SQVTM, CDR2 ANQGSEA. One entry per CDR3 protein, called by TCRdb with MiXCR from the 5' RACE reads. The sample carries under 500,000 distinct CDR3 sequences, about 13% recorded once. This sample was shared with a second study, whose subject was yellow fever vaccine responses in identical twins. That source reports: After vaccination, twins' T cell response reportedly seemed partly convergent, partly personalized.

The rearrangement links TRBV29-1 to TRBJ2-1; 9 bases agree with TRBD1. Input material: CD4+ T cells sorted from blood. The sequence came from a woman between 18 and 29 years old in good health. DNA of the CDR3: TGCAGCGGAGGGACAGGGCTATCGGATGAGCAGTTCTTC. Protein product: CSGGTGLSDEQFF.